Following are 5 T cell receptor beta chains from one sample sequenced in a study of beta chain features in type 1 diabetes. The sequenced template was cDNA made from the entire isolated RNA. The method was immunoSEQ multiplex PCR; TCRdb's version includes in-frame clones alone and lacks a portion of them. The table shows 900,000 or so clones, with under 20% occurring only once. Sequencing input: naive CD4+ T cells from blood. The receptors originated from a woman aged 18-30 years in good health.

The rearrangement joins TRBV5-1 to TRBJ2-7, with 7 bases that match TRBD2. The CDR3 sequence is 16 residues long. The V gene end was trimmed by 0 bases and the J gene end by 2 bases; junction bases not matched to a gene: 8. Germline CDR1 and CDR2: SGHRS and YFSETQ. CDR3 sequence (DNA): TGCGCCAGCAGCTTGGCCTCTGGCGGGAGCGCCTACGAGCAGTACTTC. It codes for CASSLASGGSAYEQYF.

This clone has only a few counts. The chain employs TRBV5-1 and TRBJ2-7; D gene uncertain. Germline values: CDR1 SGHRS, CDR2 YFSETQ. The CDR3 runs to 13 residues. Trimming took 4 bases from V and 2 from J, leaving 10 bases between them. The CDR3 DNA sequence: TGCGCCAGCAGCGGTGGACGGACCTACGAGCAGTACTTC. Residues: CASSGGRTYEQYF.

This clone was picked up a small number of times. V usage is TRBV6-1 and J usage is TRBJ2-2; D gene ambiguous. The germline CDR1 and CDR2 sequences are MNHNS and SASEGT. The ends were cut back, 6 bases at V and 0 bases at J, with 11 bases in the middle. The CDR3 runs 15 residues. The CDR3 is CASRTVIANTGELFF. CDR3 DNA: TGTGCCAGCAGGACGGTGATCGCGAACACCGGGGAGCTGTTTTTT.

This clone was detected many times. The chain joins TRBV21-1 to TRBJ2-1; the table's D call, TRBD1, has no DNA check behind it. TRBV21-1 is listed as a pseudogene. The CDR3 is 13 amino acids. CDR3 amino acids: CASSNRGGHEQFF. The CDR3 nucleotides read TGTGCCAGCAGCAATCGTGGTGGGCATGAGCAGTTCTTC.

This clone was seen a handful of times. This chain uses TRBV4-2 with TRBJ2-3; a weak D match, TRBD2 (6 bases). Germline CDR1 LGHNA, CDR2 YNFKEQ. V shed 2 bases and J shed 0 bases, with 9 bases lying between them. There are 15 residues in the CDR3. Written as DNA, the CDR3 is TGTGCCAGCAGCCAACCGGGAGCTAGCACAGATACGCAGTATTTT. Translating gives CASSQPGASTDTQYF.